This is a list of T cell receptor beta chains from one sample in a study of response to subunit inactivated influenza vaccine. TCRdb analysed the RT-PCR reads with MiXCR anew, one entry per CDR3 protein. The repertoire has approximately 570,000 distinct CDR3 sequences, less than 8% of them found once; the top ten carry roughly 13%. Here the sequenced sample was PBMCs from blood, taken approximately 25 months after vaccination. Receptors originate from a man aged 50 to 69 who received an inactivated influenza vaccine. CDR3s leave out the opening cysteine and the closing phenylalanine or tryptophan.

v_call cdr3_aa
TRBV3-1 ASSHGQGANIQY
TRBV28 ASSFRTSGGSNTGELF
TRBV18 ASSPGRDAQPQH
TRBV4-2 ASSQARDRETF
TRBV10-2 ASSESYRSITDTQY
TRBV5-1 ASSFLRTGNTGELF
TRBV19 ASSIGRKRGETQY
TRBV10-3 AISELPGQPISYNEQF
TRBV7-9 ASSSTGGYETQY
TRBV2 ASSAMHTGELF
TRBV11-2 ASSLVKVNYGYT
TRBV28 ASSYTRGYEQY
TRBV27 ASSLSTSGYEQY
TRBV20-1 SASRYMGSNEQF
TRBV10-3 AIRSGHQRSDEQF
TRBV7-2 ASSLIPGLRSYNEQF
TRBV25-1 ASPIGQGSYEQY
TRBV20-1 SASAGLNTEAF
TRBV28 ASNFGTSGSYEQY
TRBV20-1 SAQDRAGQPQH
TRBV15 ATSRDWQGTGELF
TRBV11-1 ASSLGQGIYTGELF
TRBV28 ASTRYRGTGYYEQF
TRBV7-2 ASSLGRGSNQPQH
TRBV7-6 ASSLTQGFFNEQF
TRBV3-1 ASRSKIVETQY
TRBV18 ASSPYGNEQF
TRBV7-2 ASSLEAGGYT
TRBV12-3/TRBV12-4 ASPVWAGLNTEAF
TRBV29-1 SVRQGAGQPQH
TRBV5-1 ASSFLRGLDYEQY
TRBV11-1 ASSGAGTSGASFSTDTQY
TRBV4-1 ASSPGLSFPNTEAF
TRBV20-1 SAKDTANYGYT
TRBV2 ASRLRGGQGATEAF
TRBV4-1 ASSVRRGVQETQY
TRBV18 ASSPRGTGSTDTQY
TRBV6-1 ASRETSGSEQY
TRBV2 ASSAGTGNNEQF
TRBV20-1 SASDRLISTNEKLF